This entry is about one TCR beta chain. The data stem from a study of blood T cell repertoires in COVID-19. Germline-derived CDR1 and CDR2 are SGDLS and YYNGEE. V was clipped by 2 bases and J by 2 bases; unmatched bases: 4. This CDR3 has 15 amino acids. Sequenced by immunoSEQ multiplex PCR; TCRdb stores in-frame clones only, minus some. The data contain 410,000 or so clones, 75% to 90% of them seen just once; the ten biggest clones take up under 2%. Seattle cases were enrolled at active infection and followed longitudinally. The sample was peripheral blood. The clonotype was recovered from a woman between 40 and 50 years old with COVID-19, enrolled during active disease. The chain joins TRBV9 to TRBJ2-5; 9 bases align to TRBD2. CDR3 DNA sequence: TGTGCCAGCAGCGTGCTAGCGGGGAATCAAGAGACCCAGTACTTC. It encodes CASSVLAGNQETQYF.